The T cell receptor (beta chain) under discussion was sequenced for a study of blood T cell repertoires in COVID-19. In germline, CDR1 is MNHEY, CDR2 SVGAGI. This CDR3 is built from 14 residues. J lost 4 bases, V lost 6 bases, and 8 bases had no gene match. Clones were sequenced by immunoSEQ multiplex PCR, and TCRdb holds only the in-frame ones, with some missing. The sample has about 200,000 clones; around nine tenths are singletons. The sample comprised peripheral blood. The source of this sequence is a woman aged 40 to 49 with acute or convalescent COVID-19. The chain has TRBV6-5 and TRBJ1-2; TRBD1 matches 7 bases. The CDR3: CASRPTDRSYGYTF. CDR3 DNA: TGTGCCAGCAGACCAACGGACAGGTCCTATGGCTACACCTTC.